The 13 T cell receptor beta chains reported below all come from one sample, sequenced in a study of T cell responses to AZD1222 COVID-19 vaccine. Produced via immunoSEQ multiplex PCR; TCRdb's table is partial and in-frame only. The data contain some 80,000 clones, around 88% of them seen just once; the ten biggest clones take up 9% to 10%. The material was peripheral blood, obtained 28 days after the second dose of the MenACWY control vaccine. The receptor set was obtained from an adult who received the MenACWY meningococcal vaccine as a control.

The table lists this clone with a few counts. The chain uses TRBV12-3 or TRBV12-4 and TRBJ1-1; D gene uncertain. The V end was cut by 1 base, the J end by 12 bases, with 15 bases between. The length of the CDR3 is 13 residues. The CDR3, as DNA: TGTGCCAGCAGTTTAGGTTGGGAGGCGAGGACTTTCTTT. It yields the protein CASSLGWEARTFF.

J is TRBJ2-2 and V is TRBV5-4; 15 bases fit TRBD2. The J segment lost 7 bases and the V segment lost 5 bases, leaving 9 bases of the junction unmatched. Germline assignment: CDR1 SGHNT and CDR2 YYREEE (reference sequence). The CDR3 is 17 amino acids. For the CDR3, the DNA is TGTGCCAGCAGAACCGGGACTAGCGGGGGGCGAGACGGGGAGCTGTTTTTT. Amino acid sequence: CASRTGTSGGRDGELFF.

V gene TRBV28 combines with J gene TRBJ2-1; 10 bases line up with TRBD2. Per germline, CDR1 MDHEN and CDR2 SYDVKM. The CDR3 covers 14 residues. The trim removed 5 bases at V and 4 bases at J, leaving 2 bases unmatched. This CDR3 is CASSQGLAYNEQFF. The CDR3 nucleotides are TGTGCCAGCAGTCAGGGACTAGCGTACAATGAGCAGTTCTTC. The full variable domain, in which reference TRBV28 and TRBJ2-1 provide the parts outside the CDR3, is DVKVTQSSRYLVKRTGEKVFLECVQDMDHENMFWYRQDPGLGLRLIYFSYDVKMKEKGDIPEGYSVSREKKERFSLILESASTNQTSMYLCASSQGLAYNEQFFGPGTRLTVL.

The CDR3 sequence is CASSLDNPALGETQYF. DNA for the CDR3: TGTGCCAGCAGCTTAGATAACCCGGCGCTAGGAGAGACCCAGTACTTC. V gene TRBV7-2 combines with J gene TRBJ2-5; D is undetermined. V shed 1 base and J shed 4 bases, with 16 bases lying between them. Per germline, CDR1 SGHTA and CDR2 FQGNSA. CDR3 size: 16 residues.

The chain combines TRBV5-1 with TRBJ2-1; 10 bases are shared with TRBD2. The CDR3 covers 15 residues. V trimming: 3 bases; J trimming: 1 base; junction bases outside the gene matches: 1. Per germline, CDR1 SGHRS and CDR2 YFSETQ. Here the CDR3 DNA reads TGCGCCAGCAGCTCTAGCGGGGGTTCCTACAATGAGCAGTTCTTC. This gives the protein CASSSSGGSYNEQFF.

The chain carries TRBV7-9 and TRBJ1-2, with a weak D call TRBD1 (6 bases). In germline, CDR1 is SEHNR, CDR2 FQNEAQ (reference sequence). Trimming left V 5 bases short and J 3 bases short, with 16 bases between. CDR3 length: 15 amino acids. CDR3 amino acids: CASSPGAGEYYGYTF. DNA for the CDR3: TGTGCCAGCAGCCCGGGGGCTGGGGAGTACTATGGCTACACCTTC.

The chain links TRBV29-1 to TRBJ2-2; D tentatively reads TRBD1 or TRBD2 (6 bases each). The CDR3 loop spans 18 amino acids. Per germline, CDR1 SQVTM and CDR2 ANQGSEA. The V gene lost 2 bases and the J gene lost 5 bases, with 24 bases spanning the gap. CDR3 nucleotides: TGCAGCGTTGAAATGCCGGTCAGGGGACTTGTGAGGACCGGGGAGCTGTTTTTT. It codes for CSVEMPVRGLVRTGELFF.

The chain joins TRBV28 to TRBJ1-3; TRBD1 aligns across 7 bases. Germline trimming cut 10 bases from V and 3 bases from J; bases unmatched to any gene: 9. The CDR3 consists of 14 residues. Germline V gene data show CDR1 as MDHEN and CDR2 as SYDVKM. CDR3: CAIVGGADGNTIYF. DNA for the CDR3: TGTGCCATCGTAGGGGGCGCGGATGGAAACACCATATATTTT.

This clone was found a few times. CDR3 amino acids: CASSLQGREKLFF. The CDR3, as DNA: TGTGCCAGCAGCTTACAAGGAAGGGAAAAACTGTTTTTT. The chain couples TRBV7-2 to TRBJ1-4, with D uncertain. The germline gives CDR1 SGHTA, CDR2 FQGNSA. The V gene lost 2 bases and the J gene lost 8 bases, with 9 bases spanning the gap. The CDR3 is 13 amino acids.

The rearrangement joins TRBV29-1 to TRBJ2-1; D could derive from TRBD1 or TRBD2 (5 bases each). Looked up from germline, CDR1 is SQVTM and CDR2 is ANQGSEA. The CDR3 loop spans 15 amino acids. CDR3 loop: CTSSWGPRSYNEQFF. The CDR3, as DNA: TGCACCTCCTCCTGGGGACCAAGGTCCTACAATGAGCAGTTCTTC.

The chain has TRBV9 and TRBJ1-1; possibly TRBD1 for D (6 bases). The germline CDR1 and CDR2 sequences are SGDLS and YYNGEE. This CDR3 region has 13 residues. Trimming removed 4 bases at V and 1 base at J, with 8 bases between. The CDR3 protein is CASSQTGNTEAFF. As DNA, the CDR3 is TGTGCCAGCAGCCAGACAGGGAACACTGAAGCTTTCTTT.

This clone was counted only a few times. V is TRBV5-6 and J is TRBJ2-1, with TRBD2 identical over 11 bases. The CDR3 contains 16 residues. V lost 0 bases and J lost 7; bases outside the gene matches: 6. CDR1 is SGHDT, CDR2 YYEEEE, per germline. The CDR3 loop reads CASSLVSGGAKNEQFF. CDR3 in DNA: TGTGCCAGCAGCTTGGTTAGCGGGGGGGCCAAGAATGAGCAGTTCTTC.

The V and J genes are TRBV11-2 and TRBJ1-2, with unresolved D. Germline V gene data show CDR1 as SGHAT and CDR2 as FQNNGV. V lost 2 bases and J 8 bases, leaving 9 bases between the germline ends. This CDR3 has 12 residues. CDR3 DNA sequence: TGTGCCAGCAGCTTAACTTCCGCAGGCTACACCTTC. It specifies CASSLTSAGYTF.